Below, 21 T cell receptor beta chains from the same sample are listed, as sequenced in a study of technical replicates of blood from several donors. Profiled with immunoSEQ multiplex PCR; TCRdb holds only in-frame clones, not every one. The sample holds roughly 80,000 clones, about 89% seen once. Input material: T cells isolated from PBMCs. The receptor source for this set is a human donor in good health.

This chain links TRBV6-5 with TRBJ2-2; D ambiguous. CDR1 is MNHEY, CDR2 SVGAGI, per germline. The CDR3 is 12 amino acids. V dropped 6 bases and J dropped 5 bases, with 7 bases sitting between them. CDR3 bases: TGTGCCAGCAGGGGCCCAACCGGGGAGCTGTTTTTT. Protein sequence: CASRGPTGELFF.

The CDR3 sequence: CASSVGEGGKETQYF. CDR3 DNA: TGTGCCAGCAGCGTAGGGGAGGGAGGAAAAGAGACCCAGTACTTC. The chain has TRBV9 and TRBJ2-5, with 7 bases matching TRBD2. Trimming took 0 bases from V and 3 from J; bases not matched to a gene: 5. CDR3 length: 15 amino acids. Germline V lookup: CDR1 SGDLS, CDR2 YYNGEE.

The CDR3 loop reads CASSLSRLANEQFF. For the CDR3, the DNA is TGTGCCAGCAGTTTATCGCGGCTAGCAAATGAGCAGTTCTTC. V and J are TRBV27 and TRBJ2-1; D possibly corresponds to TRBD2 (5 bases). Trimming cost V 0 bases and J 7 bases, with 10 bases left between them. The CDR3 has 14 amino acids. Germline CDR1 and CDR2: MNHEY and SMNVEV (reference sequence).

The CDR3: CASSLLTDTQYF. The CDR3 DNA follows: TGTGCCAGCAGCCTCCTAACAGATACGCAGTATTTT. The chain recombines TRBV13 with TRBJ2-3; no definite D call. V was cut by 5 bases and J by 3 bases, with 6 bases left in between. The CDR3 is made up of 12 amino acids. CDR1 is PRHDT, CDR2 FYEKMQ, per germline (reference sequence).

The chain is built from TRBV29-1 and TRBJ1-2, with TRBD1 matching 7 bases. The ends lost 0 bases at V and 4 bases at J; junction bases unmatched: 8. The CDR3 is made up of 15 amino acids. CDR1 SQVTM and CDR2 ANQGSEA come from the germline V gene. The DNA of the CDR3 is TGCAGCGTTGAAGAGGTAGGGGGCTCTTTCTATGGCTACACCTTC. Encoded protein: CSVEEVGGSFYGYTF.

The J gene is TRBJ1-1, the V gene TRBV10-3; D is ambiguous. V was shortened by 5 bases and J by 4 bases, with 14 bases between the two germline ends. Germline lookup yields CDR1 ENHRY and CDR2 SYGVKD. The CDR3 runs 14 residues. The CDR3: CAISTSRESTEAFF. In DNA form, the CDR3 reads TGTGCCATCAGTACGAGCCGGGAAAGCACTGAAGCTTTCTTT.

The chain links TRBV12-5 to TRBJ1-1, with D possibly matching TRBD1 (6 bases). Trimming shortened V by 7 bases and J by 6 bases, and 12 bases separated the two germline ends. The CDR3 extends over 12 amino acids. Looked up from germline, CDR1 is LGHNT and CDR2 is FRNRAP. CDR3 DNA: TGTGCTAGTGCCCCAGGGGAAGCTGAAGCTTTCTTT. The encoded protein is CASAPGEAEAFF.

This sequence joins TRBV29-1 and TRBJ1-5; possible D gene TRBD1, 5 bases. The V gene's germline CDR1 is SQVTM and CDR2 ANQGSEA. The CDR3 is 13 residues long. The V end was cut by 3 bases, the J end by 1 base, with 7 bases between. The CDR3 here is CSVDGGSNQPQHF. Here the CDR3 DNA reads TGCAGCGTTGATGGGGGGAGCAATCAGCCCCAGCATTTT.

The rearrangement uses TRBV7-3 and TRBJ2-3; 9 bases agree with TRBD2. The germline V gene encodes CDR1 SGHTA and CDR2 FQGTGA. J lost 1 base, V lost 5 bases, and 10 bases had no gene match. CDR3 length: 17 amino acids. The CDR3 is CASSPNGIAGGTDTQYF. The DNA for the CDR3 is TGTGCCAGCAGCCCGAATGGGATAGCGGGGGGCACAGATACGCAGTATTTT.

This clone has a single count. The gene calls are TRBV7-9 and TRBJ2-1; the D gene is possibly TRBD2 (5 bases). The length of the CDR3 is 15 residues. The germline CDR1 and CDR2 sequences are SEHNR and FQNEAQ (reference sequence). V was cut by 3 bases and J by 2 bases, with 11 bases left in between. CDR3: CASSFSAETYNEQFF. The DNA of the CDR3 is TGTGCCAGCAGCTTTTCAGCGGAAACCTACAATGAGCAGTTCTTC.

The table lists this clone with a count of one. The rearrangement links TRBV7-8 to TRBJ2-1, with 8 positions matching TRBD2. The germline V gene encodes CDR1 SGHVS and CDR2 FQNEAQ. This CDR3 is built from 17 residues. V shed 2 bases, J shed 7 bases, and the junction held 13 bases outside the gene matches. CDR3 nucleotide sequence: TGTGCCAGCAGCTTATTCTCTAGCGGGCAGGCCGCAAATGAGCAGTTCTTC. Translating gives CASSLFSSGQAANEQFF.

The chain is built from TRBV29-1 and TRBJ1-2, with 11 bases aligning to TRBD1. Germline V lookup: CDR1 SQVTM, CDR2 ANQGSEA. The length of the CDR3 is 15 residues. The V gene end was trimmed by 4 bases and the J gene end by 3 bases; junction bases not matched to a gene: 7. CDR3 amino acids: CSVGRTGGKDYGYTF. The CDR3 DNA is TGCAGCGTTGGTAGGACAGGGGGCAAGGACTATGGCTACACCTTC.

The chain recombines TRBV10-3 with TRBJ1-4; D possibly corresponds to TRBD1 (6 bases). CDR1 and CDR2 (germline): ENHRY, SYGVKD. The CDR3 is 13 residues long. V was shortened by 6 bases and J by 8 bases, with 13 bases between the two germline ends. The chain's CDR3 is CAISGTGREKLFF. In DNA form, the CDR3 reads TGTGCCATCAGCGGCACAGGGAGAGAAAAACTGTTTTTT.

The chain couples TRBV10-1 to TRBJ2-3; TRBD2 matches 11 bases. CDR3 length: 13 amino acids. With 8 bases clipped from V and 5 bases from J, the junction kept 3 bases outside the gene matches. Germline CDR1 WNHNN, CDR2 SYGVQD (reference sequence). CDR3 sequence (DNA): TGCGCCAGCGGGACTAGCGGAAGAGATACGCAGTATTTT. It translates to CASGTSGRDTQYF.

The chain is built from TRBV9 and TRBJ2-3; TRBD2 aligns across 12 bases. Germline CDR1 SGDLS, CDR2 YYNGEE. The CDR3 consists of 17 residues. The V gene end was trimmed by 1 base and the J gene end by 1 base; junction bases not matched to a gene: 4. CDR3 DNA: TGTGCCAGCAGCGTACTAGCGGGAGGGCCGGGCACAGATACGCAGTATTTT. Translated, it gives CASSVLAGGPGTDTQYF. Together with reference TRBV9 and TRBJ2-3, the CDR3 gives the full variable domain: DSGVTQTPKHLITATGQRVTLRCSPRSGDLSVYWYQQSLDQGLQFLIQYYNGEERAKGNILERFSAQQFPDLHSELNLSSLELGDSALYFCASSVLAGGPGTDTQYFGPGTRLTVL.

CDR3 protein: CASTPSMGGVTEAFF. CDR3 DNA: TGTGCCAGCACCCCCTCAATGGGGGGGGTTACTGAAGCTTTCTTT. The rearrangement links TRBV25-1 to TRBJ1-1, with TRBD1 as a possible D gene (5 bases). Germline CDR1 MGHDK, CDR2 SYGVNS. This CDR3 has 15 residues. V lost 7 bases and J 5 bases, leaving 20 bases between the germline ends.

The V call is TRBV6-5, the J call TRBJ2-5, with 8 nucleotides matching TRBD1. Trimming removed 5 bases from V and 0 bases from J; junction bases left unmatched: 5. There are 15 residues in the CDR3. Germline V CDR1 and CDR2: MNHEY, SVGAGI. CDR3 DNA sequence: TGTGCCAGCAGTGGACAGGGCTTGTACCAAGAGACCCAGTACTTC. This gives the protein CASSGQGLYQETQYF.

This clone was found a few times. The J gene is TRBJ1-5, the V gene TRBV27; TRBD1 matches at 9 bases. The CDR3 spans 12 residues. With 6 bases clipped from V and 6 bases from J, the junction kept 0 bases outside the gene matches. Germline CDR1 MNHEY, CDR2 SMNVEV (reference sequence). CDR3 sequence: CASRDRGQPQHF. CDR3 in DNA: TGTGCCAGCAGGGACAGGGGTCAGCCCCAGCATTTT.

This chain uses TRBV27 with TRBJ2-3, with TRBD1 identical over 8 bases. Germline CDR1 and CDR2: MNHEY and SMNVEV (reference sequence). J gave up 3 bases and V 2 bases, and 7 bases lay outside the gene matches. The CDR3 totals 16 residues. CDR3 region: CASSLEDRALTDTQYF. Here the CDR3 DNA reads TGTGCCAGCAGTTTAGAGGACAGGGCTTTGACAGATACGCAGTATTTT.

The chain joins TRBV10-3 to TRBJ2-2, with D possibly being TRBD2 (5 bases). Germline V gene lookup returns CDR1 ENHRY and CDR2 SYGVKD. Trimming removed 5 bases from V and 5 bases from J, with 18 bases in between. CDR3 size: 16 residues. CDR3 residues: CAISSAVGVRTGELFF. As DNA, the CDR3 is TGTGCCATCAGTTCTGCGGTGGGAGTACGGACCGGGGAGCTGTTTTTT.

This CDR3 reads CASSDPGRAGIGANVLTF. The CDR3 coding sequence is TGTGCCAGCAGTGATCCTGGACGAGCAGGGATTGGGGCCAACGTCCTGACTTTC. V usage is TRBV25-1 and J usage is TRBJ2-6, with D possibly TRBD1 on 5 matching bases. The CDR3 has 18 residues. V lost 3 bases to trimming and J lost 3 bases, with 18 bases between them. CDR1 is MGHDK and CDR2 is SYGVNS in the germline V gene.